This TCR beta chain was identified in a study of response to subunit inactivated influenza vaccine. Findings and caveats of the study: Authors suggested seasonal influenza vaccinations each recruit few new T cells.

TCRdb reprocessed the RT-PCR reads via MiXCR and lists one record per CDR3 protein. The sample lists under 800,000 distinct CDR3 sequences, about 14% seen once, with 6.5% to 8.5% in the top ten. As regards this clonotype: Its target is unknown.

This TCR was sampled from a man aged 50 to 60 who received an inactivated influenza vaccine. The sample was PBMCs from blood, taken roughly 15 days before vaccination.

CDR3 residues: CASGEYPMTDGTQYF. CDR3 nucleotide sequence: TGTGCCAGTGGAGAGTACCCTATGACAGATGGGACCCAGTACTTC. V usage is TRBV19 and J usage is TRBJ2-5; possible D gene TRBD1, 5 bases. Germline V gives CDR1 LNHDA, CDR2 SQIVND (reference sequence). CDR3 size: 15 residues. The germline V and J ends were trimmed by 8 bases and 7 bases, with 23 bases remaining between them.